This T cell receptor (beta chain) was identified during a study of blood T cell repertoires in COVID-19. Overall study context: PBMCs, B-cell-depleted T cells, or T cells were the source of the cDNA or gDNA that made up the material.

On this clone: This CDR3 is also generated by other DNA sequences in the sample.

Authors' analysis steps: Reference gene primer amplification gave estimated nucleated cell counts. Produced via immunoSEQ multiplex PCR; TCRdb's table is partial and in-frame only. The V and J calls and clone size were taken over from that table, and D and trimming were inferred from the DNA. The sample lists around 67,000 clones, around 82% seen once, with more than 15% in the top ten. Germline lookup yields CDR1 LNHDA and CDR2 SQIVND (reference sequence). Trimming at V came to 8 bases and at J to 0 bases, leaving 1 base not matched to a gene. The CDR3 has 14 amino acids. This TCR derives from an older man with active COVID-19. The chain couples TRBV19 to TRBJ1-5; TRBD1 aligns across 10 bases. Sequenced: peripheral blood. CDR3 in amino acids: CASRDRGSNQPQHF. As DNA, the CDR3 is TGTGCCAGTCGGGACAGGGGTAGCAATCAGCCCCAGCATTTT.